Listed below are T cell receptor beta chains from one sample, sequenced in a study of blood T cell repertoires in COVID-19. Libraries were prepared by immunoSEQ multiplex PCR; TCRdb keeps only in-frame clonotypes and omits some of them. The sample carries roughly 410,000 clones, more than 70% recorded once. The sequenced sample was peripheral blood. The receptors stem from a woman in her sixties or seventies with COVID-19, enrolled during active disease. Both conserved end residues are part of each CDR3. A D gene is named only where the DNA matches it firmly. Expanded clones are given a class, and other clones once, few, many or no size at all.

d_call	clone_size	v_call	j_call	cdr3_aa	cdr3_nt
TRBD1	.	TRBV7-6	TRBJ1-1	CASSPRQGGKNTEAFF	TGTGCCAGCAGCCCCCGACAGGGGGGAAAGAACACTGAAGCTTTCTTT
TRBD1	.	TRBV5-5	TRBJ1-2	CASSTRTGSDYGYTF	TGTGCCAGCAGCACGAGGACAGGGAGCGACTATGGCTACACCTTC
.	few	TRBV24-1	TRBJ1-1	CATSDRQAMNTEAFF	TGTGCCACCAGTGATAGACAGGCTATGAACACTGAAGCTTTCTTT
TRBD1	once	TRBV19	TRBJ1-1	CASTPGTVNTEAFF	TGTGCCAGTACCCCCGGGACAGTGAACACTGAAGCTTTCTTT
TRBD1	.	TRBV28	TRBJ1-5	CASSRTEGQGPYQPQHF	TGTGCCAGCAGTCGAACGGAGGGACAGGGGCCCTATCAGCCCCAGCATTTT
.	.	TRBV6-5	TRBJ1-5	CASRSSNQPQHF	TGTGCCAGCAGGAGTAGCAATCAGCCCCAGCATTTT
.	.	TRBV3-1/TRBV3-2	TRBJ1-3	CASSQGRRPGNTIYF	TGTGCCAGCAGCCAGGGCAGGCGACCCGGAAACACCATATATTTT
.	.	TRBV4-1	TRBJ1-1	CASSRDMNTEAFF	TGCGCCAGCAGCCGCGATATGAACACTGAAGCTTTCTTT
TRBD1	.	TRBV5-8	TRBJ1-2	CASSLVWDRVSYGYTF	TGTGCCAGCAGCTTGGTTTGGGACAGGGTTAGCTATGGCTACACCTTC
TRBD1	.	TRBV5-4	TRBJ2-5	CASSPQGKSETQYF	TGTGCCAGCAGCCCACAGGGGAAATCGGAGACCCAGTACTTC
.	.	TRBV11-1	TRBJ1-2	CASSPSEGSGGYTF	TGTGCCAGCAGCCCGTCCGAAGGGAGCGGGGGCTACACCTTC
.	.	TRBV28	TRBJ1-2	CASSLRQTWRSGYTF	TGTGCCAGCAGTTTACGCCAGACTTGGAGGAGTGGCTACACCTTC
.	.	TRBV5-1	TRBJ1-3	CASRSGAGGNTIYF	TGCGCCAGCAGATCAGGGGCTGGGGGAAACACCATATATTTT
TRBD1	.	TRBV10-1	TRBJ2-7	CASSENRGLEQYF	TGCGCCAGCAGTGAGAACAGGGGTCTCGAGCAGTACTTC
TRBD2	.	TRBV19	TRBJ2-3	CASSTRTSGTDTQYF	TGTGCCAGTAGTACTCGGACTAGCGGCACAGATACGCAGTATTTT
TRBD2	.	TRBV5-6	TRBJ2-3	CASSLSSGGRGPDTQYF	TGTGCCAGCAGCTTGTCTAGCGGGGGGAGGGGCCCAGATACGCAGTATTTT
.	.	TRBV18	TRBJ1-2	CASSPDQLANYGYTF	TGTGCCAGCTCACCAGATCAGCTAGCTAACTATGGCTACACCTTC
.	.	TRBV11-2	TRBJ2-7	CASSLRDFAYEQYF	TGTGCCAGCAGCCTCCGGGACTTCGCTTACGAGCAGTACTTC
TRBD1	.	TRBV7-3	TRBJ2-7	CASSFDGQGARYEQYF	TGTGCCAGCAGCTTCGACGGACAGGGGGCGCGTTACGAGCAGTACTTC
TRBD1	.	TRBV9	TRBJ1-6	CASSVAPLTGGDSPLHF	TGTGCCAGCAGCGTAGCTCCCTTGACAGGGGGCGATTCACCCCTCCACTTT
TRBD1	.	TRBV15	TRBJ2-1	CATSSRDRGLGNEQFF	TGTGCCACCAGCAGCAGGGACAGGGGCTTAGGCAATGAGCAGTTCTTC
.	.	TRBV2	TRBJ1-1	CASIYGQMNTEAFF	TGTGCCAGCATTTATGGACAGATGAACACTGAAGCTTTCTTT
.	few	TRBV19	TRBJ1-5	CASSPGTYGNQPQHF	TGTGCCAGTAGTCCCGGGACTTACGGCAATCAGCCCCAGCATTTT
.	.	TRBV30	TRBJ1-1	CAWSGPRLEAFF	TGTGCCTGGAGTGGGCCCAGGCTTGAAGCTTTCTTT
.	.	TRBV4-2	TRBJ2-7	CASSQVGLYEQYF	TGTGCCAGCAGCCAGGTAGGACTCTACGAGCAGTACTTC